This T cell receptor (beta chain) emerged from a study of T cell repertoires in cytomegalovirus infection. Across the whole study: CMV epitopes in the study were HLA-C-restricted (recently identified) and HLA-B-restricted (well studied). Indications came from public TCR beta signatures; they pointed to CMV infection and to a matching HLA type. Findings and limits, study-wide: Clonotypes of TCR beta that were HLA-C-restricted and CMV-specific dominated the ex vivo response.

This clonotype has a count of ten or more. Its antigen remains unknown. The CDR3 length is 12 residues. TCRdb recomputed calls from the reads with MiXCR, one row per CDR3 protein. The table has 750,000 to 950,000 distinct CDR3 sequences, 29% seen once; the top ten hold under 15%. The source is a human donor in good health (CMV status not recorded). Some clones in this sample may be carry-over from other donors' samples. V is TRBV12-3 or TRBV12-4 and J is TRBJ1-2; D might be TRBD1 (6 bases). Sequenced material: cultured CD8+ T cells from PBMCs, taken from culture after CMV antigen stimulation. Here the CDR3 reads CGQFTGSYGYTF. CDR3 coding DNA: TGTGGCCAATTTACAGGGAGTTATGGCTACACCTTC.